The rows below give T cell receptor beta chains drawn from one sample of a study of human T cells and chemical hapten exposure. MiXCR, applied by TCRdb to the RACE reads, yields one record per CDR3 protein. Among some 100,000 distinct CDR3 sequences, roughly a tenth were seen once, and the ten largest hold approximately 2%. This specimen was whole blood, taken in connection with sensitization to the hapten diphenylcyclopropenone (DPC). The source of these receptors is a woman between 40 and 50 years old with alopecia areata. Some clones in this sample may be carry-over from other donors' samples. Each CDR3 is given with its conserved first and last residue. The D gene is left open where the match is weak. Some rows mark clone size as missing; the rest say once, few, many or name a class of expanded clone.

TRBV4-1	few	14	TRBJ1-1	.	TGCGCCAGCAGCCAAGACAGGACGAACACTGAAGCTTTCTTT	CASSQDRTNTEAFF
TRBV5-4	few	15	TRBJ1-1	.	TGTGCCAGCAGCTTCCAGAGGCCGGGCGACACTGAAGCTTTCTTT	CASSFQRPGDTEAFF
TRBV3-1	few	17	TRBJ2-1	.	TGTGCCAGCAGCCGAAGAGCTTCTGGAGCGGTGGACAATGAGCAGTTCTTC	CASSRRASGAVDNEQFF
TRBV29-1	few	16	TRBJ2-2	.	TGCAGCGTTGAAGATTCGCTTTCAGCGAACACCGGGGAGCTGTTTTTT	CSVEDSLSANTGELFF
TRBV3-1	.	14	TRBJ2-7	.	TGTGCCAGCAGCCAAAGGGCCGGCTCCTACGAGCAGTACTTC	CASSQRAGSYEQYF
TRBV7-2	many	13	TRBJ2-1	.	TGTGCCAGCAGCGCCGGGACCGACAATGAGCAGTTCTTC	CASSAGTDNEQFF
TRBV10-3	many	16	TRBJ2-1	TRBD2	TGTGCCATCAGTGAGTCCGGGACTAGCGGGAGTAATGAGCAGTTCTTC	CAISESGTSGSNEQFF
TRBV6-5	many	15	TRBJ2-6	TRBD1	TGTGCCAGCAGTACTCAGGGGGCTGGGGCCAACGTCCTGACTTTC	CASSTQGAGANVLTF
TRBV29-1	.	14	TRBJ2-1	TRBD2	TGCAGCGCCATGGAGCGGGAGGACTACAATGAGCAGTTCTTC	CSAMEREDYNEQFF
TRBV29-1	many	13	TRBJ2-5	.	TGCAGCGCCGAGATGGGAGGCCGGGAGACCCAGTACTTC	CSAEMGGRETQYF
TRBV5-1	.	13	TRBJ2-7	TRBD1	TGCGCCAGCAGCGCCTTCGACAGGGTCGAGCAGTACTTC	CASSAFDRVEQYF
TRBV7-6	many	15	TRBJ2-1	.	TGTGCCAGCAGCTTAGGAGTCCCATTCTACAATGAGCAGTTCTTC	CASSLGVPFYNEQFF
TRBV27	many	15	TRBJ2-1	TRBD2	TGTGCCAGCAGTTTGGGACTAGCGGGAGGGAATGAGCAGTTCTTC	CASSLGLAGGNEQFF
TRBV20-1	few	15	TRBJ2-1	TRBD2	TGCAGTGCTAGAGCGGTTAGCGGGAGATACAATGAGCAGTTCTTC	CSARAVSGRYNEQFF
TRBV15	many	18	TRBJ2-1	.	TGTGCCACCAGCAGAGCCGGGTGGCCCCAGGGTTCCTACAATGAGCAGTTCTTC	CATSRAGWPQGSYNEQFF
TRBV12-3/TRBV12-4	many	17	TRBJ2-6	.	TGTGCCAGCAGCATCGCGGGACACTTCTCTGGGGCCAACGTCCTGACTTTC	CASSIAGHFSGANVLTF
TRBV14	many	14	TRBJ2-1	TRBD2	TGTGCCAGCAGCCAGACTAGCGCGTACAATGAGCAGTTCTTC	CASSQTSAYNEQFF
TRBV12-3/TRBV12-4	many	15	TRBJ1-5	.	TGTGCCAGCAGTTCAGCTCAGACAGAAAATCAGCCCCAGCATTTT	CASSSAQTENQPQHF
TRBV6-2/TRBV6-3	.	11	TRBJ1-2	.	TGTGCCAGCAGTTACGGCTATGGCTACACCTTC	CASSYGYGYTF
TRBV7-9	many	17	TRBJ2-6	.	TGTGCCAGCAGCTTAATCGTAAGGGTAGGTGGGGCCAACGTCCTGACTTTC	CASSLIVRVGGANVLTF
TRBV7-2	many	15	TRBJ1-1	TRBD1	TGTGCCAGCAGCCCGACCATCAGGGGGCGAACTGAAGCTTTCTTT	CASSPTIRGRTEAFF
TRBV11-3	many	17	TRBJ2-7	.	TGTGCCAGCAGCTTAGATCGGACAATCTTAGTTTCCTACGAGCAGTACTTC	CASSLDRTILVSYEQYF
TRBV19	many	16	TRBJ1-5	.	TGTGCCAGTAGTCCTCTACGGGGGGCTAGCAATCAGCCCCAGCATTTT	CASSPLRGASNQPQHF
TRBV13	many	12	TRBJ2-7	.	TGTGCCAGCGGCGGACTTCGCTACGAGCAGTACTTC	CASGGLRYEQYF
TRBV4-3	few	15	TRBJ2-5	TRBD2	TGCGCCAGCAGCCGGGGGAGGGCCCGGGTAGAGACCCAGTACTTC	CASSRGRARVETQYF
TRBV28	few	16	TRBJ2-7	.	TGTGCCAGCAGTTTCCCTCGGATATTTCCAACCTACGAGCAGTACTTC	CASSFPRIFPTYEQYF
TRBV5-5	.	13	TRBJ2-7	TRBD1	TGTGCCAGCAAGAGCACAGGGGCGAGGGAGCAGTACTTC	CASKSTGAREQYF
TRBV6-4	.	12	TRBJ2-3	.	TGTGCCAGCAGCGCCCAGGGAGATACGCAGTATTTT	CASSAQGDTQYF
TRBV30	many	16	TRBJ1-6	.	TGTGCCTGGACGAAACCGGGTACAGGTGGGAATTCACCCCTCCACTTT	CAWTKPGTGGNSPLHF
TRBV4-3	.	15	TRBJ2-7	TRBD2	TGCGCCAGCAGACAATCTAGCGGGGTAGACTACGAGCAGTACTTC	CASRQSSGVDYEQYF
TRBV11-2	.	16	TRBJ2-7	.	TGTGCCAGCAGCTTAGTCCTCGGGGTACCGAACTACGAGCAGTACTTC	CASSLVLGVPNYEQYF
TRBV9	many	13	TRBJ2-3	.	TGTGCCAGCAGCGTAGTGGGCACAGATACGCAGTATTTT	CASSVVGTDTQYF
TRBV20-1	few	16	TRBJ2-1	TRBD2	TGCAGTGCTAGATCGCCTAGCGGGAGTTCCTACAATGAGCAGTTCTTC	CSARSPSGSSYNEQFF
TRBV28	few	15	TRBJ2-7	TRBD1	TGTGCCAGCCTACCCCGACGACAGGGGGCCTACGAGCAGTACTTC	CASLPRRQGAYEQYF
TRBV27	many	14	TRBJ2-7	.	TGTGCCAGCATCCCTAAAACAGCTACCTACGAGCAGTACTTC	CASIPKTATYEQYF
TRBV2	many	14	TRBJ2-7	TRBD2	TGTGCCAGTGACCTAGCGGGACTCGGCTACGAGCAGTACTTC	CASDLAGLGYEQYF
TRBV28	few	13	TRBJ1-2	TRBD1	TGTGCCAGCAGTCAGGGGGACGGGGAAGGCTACACCTTC	CASSQGDGEGYTF
TRBV7-2	.	15	TRBJ1-2	.	TGTGCCAGCAGCTTGACGCCCAGGTCTAACTATGGCTACACCTTC	CASSLTPRSNYGYTF
TRBV7-9	.	17	TRBJ2-1	TRBD2	TGTGCCAGCAGCTTATGGGGGAAACTAGCGGGAGCCTATGAGCAGTTCTTC	CASSLWGKLAGAYEQFF
TRBV4-2	few	13	TRBJ1-6	.	TGTGCCAGCAGCCAAGATAAGGCTTCACCCCTCCACTTT	CASSQDKASPLHF
TRBV6-2/TRBV6-3	.	14	TRBJ2-7	.	TGTGCCAGCAGTTACTCTGCGGGACGGTCCGAGCAGTACTTC	CASSYSAGRSEQYF
TRBV7-8	.	15	TRBJ2-1	TRBD2	TGTGCCAGCAGCCCGACTAGCGGGAGGGCCCGAGAGCAGTTCTTC	CASSPTSGRAREQFF
TRBV7-2	many	15	TRBJ2-1	TRBD2	TGTGCCAGCAGTTCGGGACTAGGGTATAACAATGAGCAGTTCTTC	CASSSGLGYNNEQFF
TRBV9	.	15	TRBJ2-1	TRBD2	TGTGCCAGCAGCGCCTCGACTAGCGCCTGGAATGAGCAGTTCTTC	CASSASTSAWNEQFF
TRBV28	few	13	TRBJ1-2	TRBD1	TGTGCCAGCAGGAAACAGGGGGCAGGTGGCTACACCTTC	CASRKQGAGGYTF
TRBV4-3	few	16	TRBJ2-1	.	TGCGCCAGCAGCTGGATCGGGTCCAGCGCCTACAATGAGCAGTTCTTC	CASSWIGSSAYNEQFF
TRBV6-6	many	14	TRBJ1-6	.	TGTGCCAGCAGTTCGGGGACCCGCAATTCACCCCTCCACTTT	CASSSGTRNSPLHF
TRBV11-3	many	13	TRBJ2-1	.	TGTGCCAGCAGCTGGAGCAGAGACAATGAGCAGTTCTTC	CASSWSRDNEQFF
TRBV10-3	.	15	TRBJ2-1	TRBD2	TGTGCCATCAGTGAAGCCGGGACTAGCGGCAATGAGCAGTTCTTC	CAISEAGTSGNEQFF
TRBV18	many	11	TRBJ2-7	.	TGTGCCAGCTCAACAAGCTACGAGCAGTACTTC	CASSTSYEQYF
TRBV5-1	many	13	TRBJ2-3	.	TGCGCCAGCAGCTTCCAGGCCCCAGATACGCAGTATTTT	CASSFQAPDTQYF
TRBV7-9	many	17	TRBJ2-6	.	TGTGCCAGCAGCTTAGCCGGTCTCCTCTCAGGGGCCAACGTCCTGACTTTC	CASSLAGLLSGANVLTF
TRBV19	many	14	TRBJ2-2	.	TGTGCCAGTAGTATGGTAGGGTCGGGCGGGGAGCTGTTTTTT	CASSMVGSGGELFF
TRBV29-1	few	12	TRBJ2-7	.	TGCAGCGTTGAAGATCCACAGTACGAGCAGTACTTC	CSVEDPQYEQYF
TRBV12-3/TRBV12-4	many	11	TRBJ2-7	.	TGTGCCAGCAGTCTGGGGGTCGAGCAGTACTTC	CASSLGVEQYF
TRBV3-1	.	16	TRBJ1-4	TRBD1	TGTGCCAGCAGCCATCGGCGGGGACAGGGGACGTTAAAACTGTTTTTT	CASSHRRGQGTLKLFF
TRBV19	few	12	TRBJ1-1	TRBD1	TGTGCCAGTAACCCAGGGGGGCCAGAAGCTTTCTTT	CASNPGGPEAFF